The source of this T cell receptor beta chain is a study of CD8 T cells in Susac syndrome. After extraction with the RNeasy kit, about 0.45 to 1 ug of the RNA was reverse transcribed using random hexamers. Via MiXCR, TCRdb re-called the immunoSEQ multiplex PCR reads, giving one row per CDR3 protein. The repertoire consists of under 80,000 distinct CDR3 sequences, with about 95% occurring once and the leading ten covering roughly 0.42%. Germline V gene sequence: CDR1 SQVTM, CDR2 ANQGSEA. V lost 6 bases and J lost 2, with 14 bases in between. There are 13 residues in the CDR3. The sequenced sample consisted of CD8+ T cells from PBMCs. V is TRBV29-1 and J is TRBJ2-7; D not resolved. This TCR derives from a human donor with multiple sclerosis. CDR3 coding DNA: TGCAGCGTGTCCGGGCCGTTAACCTACGAGCAGTACTTC. Residues: CSVSGPLTYEQYF.